This T cell receptor (beta chain) was identified during a study of long-term antiretroviral therapy in people with HIV. Regarding the study as a whole: Specimen acquisition occurred between about 2004 and 2017, potentially under older ART regimens.

In the case of this clone: The antigen remains undetermined.

Researchers report immunoSEQ v3.0 was run at survey level. Sequencing was directed toward about 40,000-55,000 T-cell genomes in each sample. TCRdb's table, derived via immunoSEQ multiplex PCR, lists solely in-frame clones and lacks some. This sample yields some 29,000 clones, of which 88% are seen a single time; 4.1% belongs to the top ten. The germline gives CDR1 KGHSH, CDR2 LQKENI. Trimming took off 5 bases at V and 0 bases at J, with 13 bases between the two ends. CDR3 length: 15 amino acids. This rearrangement joins TRBV18 to TRBJ1-2; no clear D gene. This clonotype was sampled from a woman younger than 30 with HIV. Here the sequenced sample was unsorted PBMCs, taken 0.5 years after starting antiretroviral therapy. The CDR3 reads CASSTDLGANYGYTF. CDR3 coding DNA: TGTGCCAGCTCAACAGACCTAGGAGCTAACTATGGCTACACCTTC.